This T cell receptor beta chain was captured by sequencing in a study of blood T cell repertoires in COVID-19. Whole-study context: Samples taken during acute and convalescent COVID-19 were collected in the United States, Italy and Spain. T cells, B-cell-depleted T cells, or PBMCs supplied cDNA or gDNA.

This clone was recorded only once. How the authors handled the data: It was from reference gene primer amplification that nucleated cell counts were estimated. Repertoires were generated with immunoSEQ multiplex PCR, while TCRdb's copy carries only in-frame clones and drops some. V, J and clone size reflect that table, while D and trimming were determined from the DNA. The sample records some 240,000 clones, over 75% being singletons. The CDR3 sequence is 13 residues long. The V and J ends lost 8 bases and 7 bases respectively, with 14 bases between them. Looked up from germline, CDR1 is MNHEY and CDR2 is SMNVEV (reference sequence).

This sequence was found in a human donor in a cohort sampled during active COVID-19. The sequencing input was peripheral blood. The rearrangement uses TRBV27 and TRBJ2-2; the D gene is possibly TRBD2 (5 bases). The chain's CDR3 is CASGPLANGELFF. CDR3 DNA sequence: TGTGCCAGCGGCCCCCTAGCCAACGGGGAGCTGTTTTTT.